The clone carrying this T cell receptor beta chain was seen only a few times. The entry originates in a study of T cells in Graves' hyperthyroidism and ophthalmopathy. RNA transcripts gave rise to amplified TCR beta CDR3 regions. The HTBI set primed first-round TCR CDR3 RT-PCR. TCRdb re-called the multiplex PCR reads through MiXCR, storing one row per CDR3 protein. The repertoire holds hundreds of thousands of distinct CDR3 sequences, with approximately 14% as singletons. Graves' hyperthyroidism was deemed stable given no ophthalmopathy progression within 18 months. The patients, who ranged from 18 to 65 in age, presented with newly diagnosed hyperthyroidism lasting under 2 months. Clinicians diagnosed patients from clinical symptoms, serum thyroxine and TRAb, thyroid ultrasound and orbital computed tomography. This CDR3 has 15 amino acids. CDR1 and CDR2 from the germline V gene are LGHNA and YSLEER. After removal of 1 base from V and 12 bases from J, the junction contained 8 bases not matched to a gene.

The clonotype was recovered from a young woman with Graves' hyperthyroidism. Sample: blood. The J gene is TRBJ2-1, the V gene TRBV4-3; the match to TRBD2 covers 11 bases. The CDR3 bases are TGCGCCAGCAGCCAAGCACTAGCGGGAGTCAAAGGGCAGTTCTTC. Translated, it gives CASSQALAGVKGQFF.